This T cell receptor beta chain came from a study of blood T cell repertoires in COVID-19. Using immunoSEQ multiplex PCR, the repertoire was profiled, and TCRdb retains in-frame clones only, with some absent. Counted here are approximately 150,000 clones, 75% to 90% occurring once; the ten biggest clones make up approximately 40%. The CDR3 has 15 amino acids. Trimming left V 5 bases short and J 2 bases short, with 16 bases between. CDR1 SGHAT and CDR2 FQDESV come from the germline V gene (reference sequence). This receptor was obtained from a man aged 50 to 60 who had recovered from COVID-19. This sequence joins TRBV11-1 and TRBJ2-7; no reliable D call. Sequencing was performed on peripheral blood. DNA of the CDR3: TGTGCCAGCAGCCCGACCCAGCCGGAGACCTACGAGCAGTACTTC. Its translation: CASSPTQPETYEQYF. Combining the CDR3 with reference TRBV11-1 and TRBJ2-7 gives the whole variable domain EAEVAQSPRYKITEKSQAVAFWCDPISGHATLYWYRQILGQGPELLVQFQDESVVDDSQLPKDRFSAERLKGVDSTLKIQPAELGDSAMYLCASSPTQPETYEQYFGPGTRLTVT.